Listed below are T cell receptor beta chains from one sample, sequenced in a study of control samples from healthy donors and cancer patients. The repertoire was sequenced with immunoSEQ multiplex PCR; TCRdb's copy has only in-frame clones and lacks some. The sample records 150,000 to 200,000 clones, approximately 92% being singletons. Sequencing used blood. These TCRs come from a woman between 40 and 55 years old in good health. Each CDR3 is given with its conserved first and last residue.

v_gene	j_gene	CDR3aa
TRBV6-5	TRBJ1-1	CASSLNGPDTEAFF
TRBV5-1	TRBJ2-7	CASSFLAGGPYEQYF
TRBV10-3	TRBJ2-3	CATKGDRGDTQYF
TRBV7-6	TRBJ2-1	CASSLSGAVAYNEQFF
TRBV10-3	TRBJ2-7	CAISESRHPGEQYF
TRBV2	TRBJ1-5	CASSAGDSLGQPQHF
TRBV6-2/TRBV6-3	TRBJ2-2	CASSYSHRFHGELFF
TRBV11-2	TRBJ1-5	CASSSTDSNQPQHF
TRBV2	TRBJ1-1	CASSDMDIFDGAFF
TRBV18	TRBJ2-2	CASSPFQGGLNTGELFF
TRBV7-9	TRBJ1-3	CASSLASVSGNTIYF
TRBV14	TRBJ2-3	CASSQSGGTDTQYF
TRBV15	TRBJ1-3	CATSVDRASGNTIYF
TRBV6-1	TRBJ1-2	CASSEEGGSNYGYTF
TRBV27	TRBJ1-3	CASSPSTVPSGNTIYF
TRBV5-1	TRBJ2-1	CASSLAVGTNEQFF
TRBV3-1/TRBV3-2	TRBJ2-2	CASRLRGPTGELFF
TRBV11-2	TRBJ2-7	CASSLGSLSHYEQYF
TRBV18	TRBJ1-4	CASSPRRGAANEKLFF
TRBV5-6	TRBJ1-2	CASSFGQGLGGYTF
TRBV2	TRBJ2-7	CASSEALGGVGKYF
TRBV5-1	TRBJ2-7	CASSFGREVFSYEQYF
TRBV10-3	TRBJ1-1	CAISGSVEGYYTEAFF
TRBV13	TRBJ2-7	CASSFNSEQYF
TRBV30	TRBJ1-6	CAWSGRFVVGTGDDRNSPLHF
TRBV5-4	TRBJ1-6	CASSWGRQGRSPLHF
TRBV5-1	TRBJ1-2	CASSQSPAQGYTF
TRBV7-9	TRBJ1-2	CASSQDIITNYGYTF
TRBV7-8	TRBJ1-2	CASSLEARGAYGYTF
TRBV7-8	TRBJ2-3	CASSLVEGATQYF
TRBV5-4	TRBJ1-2	CASSSYTDRVHGYTF
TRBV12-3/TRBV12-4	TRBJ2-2	CASTSGTRLFF
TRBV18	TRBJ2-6	CASSPPGLSGANVLTF
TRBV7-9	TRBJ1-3	CASSLVNGNTIYF
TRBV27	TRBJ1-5	CASLLVEGVGNQPQHF
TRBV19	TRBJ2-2	CASSASGGYTGELFF
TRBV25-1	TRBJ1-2	CASSELGREDGYTF
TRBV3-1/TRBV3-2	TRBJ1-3	CASSQLQVSGNTIYF
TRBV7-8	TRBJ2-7	CASSFDLWYEQYF
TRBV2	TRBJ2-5	CASKAQRGYQETQYF
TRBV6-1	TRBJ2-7	CASSPAGTAYEQYF
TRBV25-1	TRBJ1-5	CASSTHQVGQPQHF
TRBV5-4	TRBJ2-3	CASSLERGGDTQYF
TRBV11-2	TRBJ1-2	CASSSRWGGYGYTF
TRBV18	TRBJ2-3	CASSPIRGGGTAGTDTQYF
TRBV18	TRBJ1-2	CASSPLLGGGIGGYTF
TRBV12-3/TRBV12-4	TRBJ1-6	CASSLNGLTPLHF
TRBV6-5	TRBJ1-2	CASSREGYGYTF
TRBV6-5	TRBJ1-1	CASTLTGGNTEAFF
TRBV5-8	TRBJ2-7	CASSLGGQGLGYEQYF
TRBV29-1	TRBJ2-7	CSATGTNSYEQYF
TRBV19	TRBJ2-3	CASSIAVWGAPETDTQYF
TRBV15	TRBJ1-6	CATSRDIGYNSPLHF
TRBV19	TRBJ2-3	CASSMGLANTDTQYF
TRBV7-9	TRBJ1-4	CASSLGNNAGEKLFF